This record covers a single T cell receptor (beta chain). The antigen remains undetermined. The sample comes from a study of cytomegalovirus exposure and HLA in healthy donors. General study findings and limits: More than 150 TCR beta chains were listed as cytomegalovirus-associated.

The table came from immunoSEQ multiplex PCR; TCRdb's copy has only in-frame clones and leaves some out. The profile shows some 110,000 clones, more than 70% of them singletons. The material sequenced was PBMCs. The origin of this receptor is a young man in good health and CMV-seronegative.

CDR3 DNA sequence: TGTGCCAGTAGTATAGTACAGGACAGGGGAGGTTTGATCAACACTGAAGCTTTCTTT. This encodes CASSIVQDRGGLINTEAFF. The V call is TRBV19, the J call TRBJ1-1; 9 bases agree with TRBD1. There are 19 residues in the CDR3. V lost 1 base, J lost 2 bases, and 14 bases stayed unmatched. The germline gives CDR1 LNHDA, CDR2 SQIVND (reference sequence).